The 15 T cell receptor beta chains listed next were all sequenced from one sample in a study of PD-1 blockade in classical Hodgkin lymphoma. Every patient relapsed after autologous stem cell transplantation, and brentuximab vedotin exposure varied. TCRdb's table, derived via immunoSEQ multiplex PCR, lists solely in-frame clones and lacks some. The table shows more than 10,000 clones, with 91% occurring only once. Sequences were derived from peripheral blood mononuclear cells (PBMCs), sampled at baseline. These receptors originate from a human donor with classical Hodgkin lymphoma.

The chain is built from TRBV5-1 and TRBJ2-1; 12 bases are shared with TRBD2. Germline CDR1 is SGHRS and CDR2 is YFSETQ. V lost 0 bases, J lost 10 bases, and 5 bases stayed unmatched. CDR3 length: 15 amino acids. Written as DNA, the CDR3 is TGCGCCAGCAGCTTGGAAACTAGCGGGGGGACAGAGCAGTTCTTC. Translation: CASSLETSGGTEQFF.

This clone was seen once. V is TRBV25-1 and J is TRBJ2-1; weak D call: TRBD1 (6 bases). The V end was cut by 4 bases, the J end by 7 bases, with 20 bases between. The length of the CDR3 is 16 residues. Germline CDR1 reads MGHDK; CDR2 reads SYGVNS. The CDR3 sequence is CASSAWDIDTINEQFF. CDR3 DNA: TGTGCCAGCAGTGCATGGGACATCGATACCATAAATGAGCAGTTCTTC.

The chain recombines TRBV28 with TRBJ2-3, with D perhaps matching TRBD1 (7 bases). The CDR3 spans 15 residues. Trimming stripped 7 bases from V and 3 bases from J, with 17 bases between. The germline CDR1 and CDR2 sequences are MDHEN and SYDVKM. The CDR3 DNA reads as TGTGCCAGCACCATAGGAGGGGGCGCGACAGATACGCAGTATTTT. Its protein is CASTIGGGATDTQYF. Drawing the rest from reference TRBV28 and TRBJ2-3, the complete variable domain is DVKVTQSSRYLVKRTGEKVFLECVQDMDHENMFWYRQDPGLGLRLIYFSYDVKMKEKGDIPEGYSVSREKKERFSLILESASTNQTSMYLCASTIGGGATDTQYFGPGTRLTVL.

CDR3 nucleotide sequence: TGCAGCGTTGTCCCCCTGCTGCTCTCGGGGAACTATGGCTACACCTTC. Translated: CSVVPLLLSGNYGYTF. The V call is TRBV29-1, the J call TRBJ1-2; D is uncertain. Trimming took 4 bases from V and 2 from J, leaving 20 bases between them. Germline V gene lookup returns CDR1 SQVTM and CDR2 ANQGSEA. The CDR3 has 16 amino acids.

The chain carries TRBV18 and TRBJ2-1; D is perhaps TRBD1 (6 bases). Germline V gene lookup returns CDR1 KGHSH and CDR2 LQKENI. This CDR3 region has 15 residues. With 2 bases removed from V and 2 bases from J, the gap between germline ends came to 10 bases. The CDR3 sequence: CASSPIAGAYNEQFF. The CDR3 DNA reads TGTGCCAGCTCACCAATAGCAGGGGCCTACAATGAGCAGTTCTTC.

This chain joins TRBV4-2 and TRBJ1-1; D unresolved. The CDR3 is 17 residues long. The V and J ends lost 1 base and 0 bases respectively, with 15 bases between them. Germline lookup yields CDR1 LGHNA and CDR2 YNFKEQ. CDR3 nucleotide sequence: TGTGCCAGCAGCCAAGGACCACCGCGATTCATGAACACTGAAGCTTTCTTT. It yields the protein CASSQGPPRFMNTEAFF.

The chain links TRBV28 to TRBJ2-3, with 8 nucleotides matching TRBD1. This CDR3 is built from 13 residues. CDR1 and CDR2 from the germline V gene are MDHEN and SYDVKM. V was pared by 8 bases and J by 3 bases, with 4 bases of the junction left unmatched. DNA for the CDR3: TGTGCCAGCGGACAGGGCATAACAGATACGCAGTATTTT. It is translated as CASGQGITDTQYF.

V and J are TRBV6-6 and TRBJ2-1, with D possibly TRBD1 on 5 matching bases. V lost 3 bases, J lost 2 bases, and 14 bases lay in between. Germline V gene sequence: CDR1 MNHNY, CDR2 SVGAGI (reference sequence). This CDR3 region has 16 residues. The CDR3 reads CASSYPSIGAYNEQFF. CDR3 nucleotide sequence: TGTGCCAGCAGTTATCCGTCTATAGGGGCCTACAATGAGCAGTTCTTC.

The chain employs TRBV5-6 and TRBJ1-4, with D maybe TRBD1 (6 bases). Germline CDR1 and CDR2: SGHDT and YYEEEE. The CDR3 has 16 residues. V lost 3 bases to trimming and J lost 8 bases, with 20 bases between them. DNA of the CDR3: TGTGCCAGCAGCTCGATCAAAGGGGGGCATGGGGAAAAACTGTTTTTT. Amino acids: CASSSIKGGHGEKLFF.

The CDR3 sequence: CASSLWGTGELFF. The CDR3, as DNA: TGTGCCAGCAGTTTGTGGGGCACCGGGGAGCTGTTTTTT. This chain uses TRBV27 with TRBJ2-2; no clear D gene. This CDR3 is built from 13 residues. CDR1 MNHEY and CDR2 SMNVEV come from the germline V gene (reference sequence). V gave up 3 bases and J gave up 4 bases, with 6 bases separating them.

This clone was observed a handful of times. The chain combines TRBV19 with TRBJ2-1, with 11 bases that match TRBD2. The germline gives CDR1 LNHDA, CDR2 SQIVND (reference sequence). With 7 bases clipped from V and 3 bases from J, the junction kept 5 bases outside the gene matches. The length of the CDR3 is 15 residues. The CDR3 nucleotides are TGTGCCAGTACCCCGACTAGCGGGGACTACAATGAGCAGTTCTTC. Translated: CASTPTSGDYNEQFF.

The chain links TRBV6-5 to TRBJ2-3, with 9 nucleotides matching TRBD2. CDR1 and CDR2 from the germline V gene are MNHEY and SVGAGI. This CDR3 is built from 16 residues. Losses at the gene ends were 4 bases for V and 6 bases for J; bases not matched to a gene: 11. CDR3 in amino acids: CASSSGRRGGLDTQYF. As DNA, the CDR3 is TGTGCCAGCAGTTCCGGGAGGCGGGGGGGCCTGGATACGCAGTATTTT.

This clone was detected only once. The chain carries TRBV7-9 and TRBJ1-1; 7 nucleotides agree with TRBD1. With 5 bases clipped from V and 6 bases from J, the junction kept 6 bases outside the gene matches. There are 13 residues in the CDR3. Germline CDR1 reads SEHNR; CDR2 reads FQNEAQ (reference sequence). The CDR3 sequence is CASSITGAAEAFF. In nucleotides, the CDR3 is TGTGCCAGCAGCATCACAGGGGCTGCTGAAGCTTTCTTT.

This clone was seen only once. The chain uses TRBV6-1 and TRBJ1-2; no clear D. Germline-derived CDR1 and CDR2 are MNHNS and SASEGT. Trimming cost V 3 bases and J 4 bases, with 21 bases left between them. CDR3 length equals 17 residues. The CDR3 DNA is TGTGCCAGCAGTGATTCCTTTCGTCCCGAATCCGGCTATGGCTACACCTTC. Translation gives CASSDSFRPESGYGYTF.

J is TRBJ1-1 and V is TRBV6-6, with TRBD1 identical over 7 bases. Trimming cost V 10 bases and J 3 bases; bases outside gene matches: 8. This CDR3 is 13 amino acids long. Germline V CDR1 and CDR2: MNHNY, SVGAGI (reference sequence). The CDR3 DNA sequence: TGTGCCACGACTGGGCAGGGGGACACTGAAGCTTTCTTT. Its protein is CATTGQGDTEAFF.